Given below is one T cell receptor beta chain in context. Healthy HIV-negative adults with no recent acute infections or vaccinations were recruited as donors. The record originates from a study of shared clonotypes between healthy human individuals. Amplification in unsorted PBMC replicate PCRs started from 300 ng DNA, which equals about 33,000 T cell genomes. Sequenced by immunoSEQ multiplex PCR; TCRdb stores in-frame clones only, minus some. In the table there are over 400,000 clones, 81% of which are singletons. The TCR sequence derives from a woman aged 40-49 years in good health. Some clones in this sample may be carry-over from other donors' samples. Material for sequencing was PBMCs.

The CDR3 region has the DNA TGTGCCATCAGGGGACGGGGTAACTCTGGAAACACCATATATTTT. It specifies CAIRGRGNSGNTIYF. This sequence joins TRBV10-3 and TRBJ1-3; TRBD1 is a possible D gene (5 bases). The CDR3 has 15 residues. CDR1 and CDR2 (germline): ENHRY, SYGVKD. V was shortened by 6 bases and J by 0 bases, with 12 bases between the two germline ends.